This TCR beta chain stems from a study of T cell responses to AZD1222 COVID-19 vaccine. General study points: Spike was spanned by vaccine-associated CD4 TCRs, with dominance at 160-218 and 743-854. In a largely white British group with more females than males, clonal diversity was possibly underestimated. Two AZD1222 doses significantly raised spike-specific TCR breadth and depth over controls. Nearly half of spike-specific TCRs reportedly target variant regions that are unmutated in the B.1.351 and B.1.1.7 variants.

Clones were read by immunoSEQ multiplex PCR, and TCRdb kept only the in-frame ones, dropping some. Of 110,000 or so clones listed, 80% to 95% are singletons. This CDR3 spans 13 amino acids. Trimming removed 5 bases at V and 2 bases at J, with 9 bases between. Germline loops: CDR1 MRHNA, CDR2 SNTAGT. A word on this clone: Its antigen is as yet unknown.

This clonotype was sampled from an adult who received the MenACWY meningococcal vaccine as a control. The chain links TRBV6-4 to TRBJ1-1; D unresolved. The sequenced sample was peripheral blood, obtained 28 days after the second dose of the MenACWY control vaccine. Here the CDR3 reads CASSYGENTEAFF. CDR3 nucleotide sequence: TGTGCCAGCAGTTATGGGGAAAACACTGAAGCTTTCTTT.